This T cell receptor (beta chain) was identified during a study of cytomegalovirus exposure and HLA in healthy donors. 60 Vbeta and 13 Jbeta primers were used in PCR. Some clones are missing from TCRdb's copy, which holds only in-frame ones; the method was immunoSEQ multiplex PCR. This table holds roughly 180,000 clones, approximately 73% found once. Per the germline V gene, CDR1 is SGHKS and CDR2 is YYEKEE (reference sequence). V was trimmed by 4 bases and J by 2 bases, leaving 9 bases between them. The CDR3 sequence is 13 residues long. The TCR sequence derives from a woman in her thirties in good health and CMV-seropositive. The sequencing input was PBMCs. The chain links TRBV5-5 to TRBJ1-2, with D maybe TRBD1 (5 bases). CDR3 protein: CASSREGNYGYTF. DNA of the CDR3: TGTGCCAGCAGCCGGGAGGGGAACTATGGCTACACCTTC.